This passage covers 3 T cell receptor beta chains from one sample sequenced in a study of T cell responses to AZD1222 COVID-19 vaccine. TCRdb's copy holds only in-frame clones and misses some; the assay was immunoSEQ multiplex PCR. The sample consists of about 150,000 clones, about 88% of them appearing once. This sample comprised peripheral blood, obtained on day 0 of AZD1222 vaccination. The origin of the receptors is an adult in good health.

The chain couples TRBV5-4 to TRBJ2-7; 7 nucleotides match TRBD1. This CDR3 has 14 residues. V lost 0 bases to trimming and J lost 3 bases; unmatched junction nucleotides: 3. The V gene's germline CDR1 is SGHNT and CDR2 YYREEE (reference sequence). The CDR3 DNA follows: TGTGCCAGCAGCTTGGACAGGGGAAACTACGAGCAGTACTTC. The encoded protein is CASSLDRGNYEQYF.

This chain joins TRBV5-4 and TRBJ2-1; 11 bases are a match to TRBD2. V lost 4 bases and J lost 10; bases outside the gene matches: 13. Germline values: CDR1 SGHNT, CDR2 YYREEE (reference sequence). The CDR3 has 16 amino acids. The CDR3 nucleotides read TGTGCCAGCAGCCCAGTGGCTAGCGGGGGGCGGGGGGAGCAGTTCTTC. Its translation is CASSPVASGGRGEQFF. Full variable domain (missing parts from reference TRBV5-4 and TRBJ2-1): ETGVTQSPTHLIKTRGQQVTLRCSSQSGHNTVSWYQQALGQGPQFIFQYYREEENGRGNFPPRFSGLQFPNYSSELNVNALELDDSALYLCASSPVASGGRGEQFFGPGTRLTVL.

The CDR3 protein is CASSPDRLNTEAFF. CDR3 coding DNA: TGTGCCAGCAGCCCTGACAGACTGAACACTGAAGCTTTCTTT. This chain joins TRBV6-4 and TRBJ1-1, with D maybe TRBD1 (5 bases). Germline CDR1 reads MRHNA; CDR2 reads SNTAGT. Trimming pared 6 bases from V and 0 bases from J, leaving 11 bases between. The CDR3 covers 14 residues.